This TCR beta chain is from a study of blood T cell repertoires in COVID-19. Original handling: Counts of nucleated cells, estimated from reference gene primer amplification, were obtained. The protocol was immunoSEQ multiplex PCR, while the TCRdb copy is restricted to in-frame clones and leaves out a portion. The V and J calls and the clone size are those of that table, but D and trimming were determined from the DNA. The profile shows tens of thousands of clones, about 90% of them singletons. Material for sequencing was peripheral blood. This TCR was recovered from a human donor in a cohort sampled during active COVID-19.

The CDR3 loop reads CASSRQVGSNQPQHF. CDR3 nucleotide sequence: TGTGCCAGCAGCCGACAGGTCGGGAGCAATCAGCCCCAGCATTTT. The chain employs TRBV6-5 and TRBJ1-5; TRBD1 is a possible D gene (6 bases). Trimming removed 6 bases at V and 1 base at J, with 13 bases between. CDR3 size: 15 residues. CDR1 and CDR2 (germline): MNHEY, SVGAGI.